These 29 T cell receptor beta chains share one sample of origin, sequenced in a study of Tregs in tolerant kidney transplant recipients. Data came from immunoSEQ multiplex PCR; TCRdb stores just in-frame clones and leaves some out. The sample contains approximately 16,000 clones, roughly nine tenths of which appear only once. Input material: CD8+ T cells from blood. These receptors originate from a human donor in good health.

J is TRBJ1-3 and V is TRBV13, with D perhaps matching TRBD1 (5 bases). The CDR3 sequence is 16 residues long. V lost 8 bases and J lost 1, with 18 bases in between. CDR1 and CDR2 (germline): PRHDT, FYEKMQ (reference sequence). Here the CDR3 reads CASGALSGRSGNTIYF. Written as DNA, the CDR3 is TGTGCCAGCGGCGCTCTGTCAGGGAGATCTGGAAACACCATATATTTT.

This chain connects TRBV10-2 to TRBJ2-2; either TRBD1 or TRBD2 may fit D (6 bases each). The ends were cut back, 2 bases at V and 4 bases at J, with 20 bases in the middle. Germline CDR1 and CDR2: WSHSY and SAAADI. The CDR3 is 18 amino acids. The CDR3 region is CASSELDIRGAGTGELFF. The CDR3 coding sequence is TGCGCCAGCAGTGAGCTGGATATTAGGGGGGCCGGCACCGGGGAGCTGTTTTTT.

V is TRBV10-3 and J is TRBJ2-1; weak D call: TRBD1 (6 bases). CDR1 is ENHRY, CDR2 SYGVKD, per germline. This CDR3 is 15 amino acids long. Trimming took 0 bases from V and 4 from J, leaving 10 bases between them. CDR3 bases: TGTGCCATCAGTGAGTCCCAAGACAGGTACAATGAGCAGTTCTTC. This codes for CAISESQDRYNEQFF.

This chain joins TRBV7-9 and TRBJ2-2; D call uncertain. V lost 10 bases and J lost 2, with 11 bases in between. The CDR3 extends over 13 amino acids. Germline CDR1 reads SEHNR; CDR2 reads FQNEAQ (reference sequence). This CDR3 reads CAIAPLNTGELFF. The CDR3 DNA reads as TGTGCCATAGCCCCCCTAAACACCGGGGAGCTGTTTTTT.

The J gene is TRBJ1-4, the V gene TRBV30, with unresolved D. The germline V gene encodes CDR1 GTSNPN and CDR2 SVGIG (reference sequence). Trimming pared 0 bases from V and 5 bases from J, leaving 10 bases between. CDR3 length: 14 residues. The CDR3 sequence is CAWSVSRINEKLFF. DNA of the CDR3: TGTGCCTGGAGTGTAAGCCGGATCAATGAAAAACTGTTTTTT. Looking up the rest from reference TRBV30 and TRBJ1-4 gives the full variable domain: SQTIHQWPATLVQPVGSPLSLECTVEGTSNPNLYWYRQAAGRGLQLLFYSVGIGQISSEVPQNLSASRPQDRQFILSSKKLLLSDSGFYLCAWSVSRINEKLFFGSGTQLSVL.

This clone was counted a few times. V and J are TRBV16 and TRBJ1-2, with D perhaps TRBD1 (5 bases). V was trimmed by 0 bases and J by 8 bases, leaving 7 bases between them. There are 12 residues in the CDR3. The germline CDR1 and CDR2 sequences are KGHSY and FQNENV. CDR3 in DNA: TGTGCCAGCAGCCAATCGGGGCAAGGCTACACCTTC. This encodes CASSQSGQGYTF.

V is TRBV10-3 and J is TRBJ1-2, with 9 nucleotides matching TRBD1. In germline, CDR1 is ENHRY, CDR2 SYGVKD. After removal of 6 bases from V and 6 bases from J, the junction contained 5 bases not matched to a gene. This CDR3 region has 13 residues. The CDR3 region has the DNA TGTGCCATCAGCGATACAGGGGGCGATGGCTACACCTTC. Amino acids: CAISDTGGDGYTF.

The CDR3 is CAWGLAGDEQYF. CDR3 nucleotides: TGTGCCTGGGGACTAGCGGGAGACGAGCAGTACTTC. The chain is built from TRBV30 and TRBJ2-7, with TRBD2 identical over 13 bases. This CDR3 has 12 residues. Germline assignment: CDR1 GTSNPN and CDR2 SVGIG (reference sequence). The V gene end was trimmed by 5 bases and the J gene end by 5 bases; junction bases not matched to a gene: 0.

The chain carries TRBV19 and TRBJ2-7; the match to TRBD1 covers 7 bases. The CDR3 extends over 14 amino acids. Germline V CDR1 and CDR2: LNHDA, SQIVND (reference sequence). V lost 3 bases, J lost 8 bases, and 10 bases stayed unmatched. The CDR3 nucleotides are TGTGCCAGTAGTATGGATGGACAGGACGGTAAGCAGTACTTC. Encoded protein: CASSMDGQDGKQYF.

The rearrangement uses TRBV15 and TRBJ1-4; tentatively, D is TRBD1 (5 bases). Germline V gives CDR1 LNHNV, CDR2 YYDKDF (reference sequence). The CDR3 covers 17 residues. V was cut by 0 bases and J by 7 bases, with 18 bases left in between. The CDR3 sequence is CATSRETREGMGEKLFF. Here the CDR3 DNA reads TGTGCCACCAGCAGAGAAACCAGGGAAGGTATGGGTGAAAAACTGTTTTTT.

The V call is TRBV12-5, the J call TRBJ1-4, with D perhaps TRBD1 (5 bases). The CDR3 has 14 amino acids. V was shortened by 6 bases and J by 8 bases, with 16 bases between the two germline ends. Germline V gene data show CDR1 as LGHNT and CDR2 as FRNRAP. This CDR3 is CASGPEGLREKLFF. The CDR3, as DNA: TGTGCTAGTGGACCGGAGGGGTTGCGAGAAAAACTGTTTTTT.

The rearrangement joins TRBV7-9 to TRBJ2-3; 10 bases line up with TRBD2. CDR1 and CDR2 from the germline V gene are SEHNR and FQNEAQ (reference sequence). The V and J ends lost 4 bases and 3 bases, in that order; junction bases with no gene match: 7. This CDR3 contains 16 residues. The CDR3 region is CASSSYPGLATDTQYF. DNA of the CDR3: TGTGCCAGCAGCTCGTATCCGGGACTAGCGACAGATACGCAGTATTTT.

As DNA, the CDR3 is TGTGCCAGCAGCGTAGATCCGTCGGAGACCCAGTACTTC. Amino acids: CASSVDPSETQYF. The chain employs TRBV9 and TRBJ2-5; D not resolved. This CDR3 spans 13 amino acids. Trimming left V 0 bases short and J 5 bases short, with 8 bases between. The germline CDR1 and CDR2 sequences are SGDLS and YYNGEE. The complete variable domain, with remaining parts taken from reference TRBV9 and TRBJ2-5, reads DSGVTQTPKHLITATGQRVTLRCSPRSGDLSVYWYQQSLDQGLQFLIQYYNGEERAKGNILERFSAQQFPDLHSELNLSSLELGDSALYFCASSVDPSETQYFGPGTRLLVL.

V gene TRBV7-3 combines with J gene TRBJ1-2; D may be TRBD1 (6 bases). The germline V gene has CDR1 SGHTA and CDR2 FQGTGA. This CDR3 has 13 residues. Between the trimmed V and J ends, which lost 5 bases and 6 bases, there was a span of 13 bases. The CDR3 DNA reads TGTGCCAGCAGCCTAGGCACAGGGAATGGCTACACCTTC. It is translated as CASSLGTGNGYTF.

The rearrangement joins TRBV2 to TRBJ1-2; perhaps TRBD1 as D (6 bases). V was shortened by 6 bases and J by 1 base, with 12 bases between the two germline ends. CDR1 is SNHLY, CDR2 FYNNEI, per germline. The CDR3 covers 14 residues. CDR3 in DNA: TGTGCCAGCAGCGACAGGAGCCTTAACTATGGCTACACCTTC. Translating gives CASSDRSLNYGYTF.

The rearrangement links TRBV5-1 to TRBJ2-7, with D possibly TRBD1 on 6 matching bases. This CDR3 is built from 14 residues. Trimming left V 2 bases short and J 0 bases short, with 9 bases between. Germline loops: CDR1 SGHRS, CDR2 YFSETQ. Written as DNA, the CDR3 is TGCGCCAGCAGCTTAACAGGGTACTCCTACGAGCAGTACTTC. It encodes CASSLTGYSYEQYF. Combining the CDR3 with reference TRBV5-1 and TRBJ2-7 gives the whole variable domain KAGVTQTPRYLIKTRGQQVTLSCSPISGHRSVSWYQQTPGQGLQFLFEYFSETQRNKGNFPGRFSGRQFSNSRSEMNVSTLELGDSALYLCASSLTGYSYEQYFGPGTRLTVT.

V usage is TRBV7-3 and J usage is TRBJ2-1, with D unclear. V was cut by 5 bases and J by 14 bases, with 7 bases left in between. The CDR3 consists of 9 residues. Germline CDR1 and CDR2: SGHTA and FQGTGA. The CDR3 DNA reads TGTGCCAGCAGCCCTCAAGAGTTCTTC. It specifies CASSPQEFF. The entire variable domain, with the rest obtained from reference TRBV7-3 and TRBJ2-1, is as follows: GAGVSQTPSNKVTEKGKYVELRCDPISGHTALYWYRQSLGQGPEFLIYFQGTGAADDSGLPNDRFFAVRPEGSVSTLKIQRTERGDSAVYLCASSPQEFFGPGTRLTVL.

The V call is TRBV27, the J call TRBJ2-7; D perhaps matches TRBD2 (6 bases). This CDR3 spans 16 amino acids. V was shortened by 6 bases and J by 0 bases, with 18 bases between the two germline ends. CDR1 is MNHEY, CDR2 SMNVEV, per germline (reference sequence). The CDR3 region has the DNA TGTGCCAGCAGCACTCTCGGAGGGTACCACTCCTACGAGCAGTACTTC. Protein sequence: CASSTLGGYHSYEQYF.

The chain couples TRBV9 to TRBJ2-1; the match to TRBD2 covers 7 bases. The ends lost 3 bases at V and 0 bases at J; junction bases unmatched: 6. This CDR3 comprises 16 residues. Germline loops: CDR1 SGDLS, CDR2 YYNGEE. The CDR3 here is CASSGTSPSSYNEQFF. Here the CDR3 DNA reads TGTGCCAGCAGCGGGACTAGTCCCAGCTCCTACAATGAGCAGTTCTTC.

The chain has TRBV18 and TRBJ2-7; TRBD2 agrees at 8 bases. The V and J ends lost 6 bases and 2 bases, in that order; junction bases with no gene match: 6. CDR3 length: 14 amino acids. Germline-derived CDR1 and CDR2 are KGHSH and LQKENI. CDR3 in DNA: TGTGCCAGCTCGGAGAGCGGGAGCCCCTACGAGCAGTACTTC. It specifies CASSESGSPYEQYF.

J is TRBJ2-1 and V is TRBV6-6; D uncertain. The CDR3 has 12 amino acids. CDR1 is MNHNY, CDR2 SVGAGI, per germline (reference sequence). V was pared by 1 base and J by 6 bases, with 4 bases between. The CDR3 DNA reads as TGTGCCAGCAGTTACTGGGGCAATGAGCAGTTCTTC. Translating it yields CASSYWGNEQFF.

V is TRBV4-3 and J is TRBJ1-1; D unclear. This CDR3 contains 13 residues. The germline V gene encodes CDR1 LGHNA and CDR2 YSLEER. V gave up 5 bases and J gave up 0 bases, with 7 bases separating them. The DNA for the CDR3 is TGCGCCAGCAGCTCATGGCTGAACACTGAAGCTTTCTTT. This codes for CASSSWLNTEAFF.

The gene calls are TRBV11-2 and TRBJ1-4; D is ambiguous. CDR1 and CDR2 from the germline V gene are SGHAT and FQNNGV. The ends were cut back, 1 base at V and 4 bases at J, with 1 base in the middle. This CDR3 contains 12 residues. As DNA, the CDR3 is TGTGCCAGCAGCTTAGTTAATGAAAAACTGTTTTTT. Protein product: CASSLVNEKLFF.

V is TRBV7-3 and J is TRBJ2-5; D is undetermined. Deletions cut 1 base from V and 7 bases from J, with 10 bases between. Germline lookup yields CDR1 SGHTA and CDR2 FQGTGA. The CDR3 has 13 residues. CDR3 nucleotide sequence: TGTGCCAGCAGCTTAAATACTTTGGGGACCCAGTACTTC. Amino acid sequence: CASSLNTLGTQYF. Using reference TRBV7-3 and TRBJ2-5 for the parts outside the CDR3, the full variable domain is GAGVSQTPSNKVTEKGKYVELRCDPISGHTALYWYRQSLGQGPEFLIYFQGTGAADDSGLPNDRFFAVRPEGSVSTLKIQRTERGDSAVYLCASSLNTLGTQYFGPGTRLLVL.

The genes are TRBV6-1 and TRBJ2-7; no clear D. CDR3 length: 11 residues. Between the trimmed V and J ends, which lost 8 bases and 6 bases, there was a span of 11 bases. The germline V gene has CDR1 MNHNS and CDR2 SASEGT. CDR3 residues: CASHSGSEQYF. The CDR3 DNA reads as TGTGCCAGCCACTCGGGTTCCGAGCAGTACTTC.

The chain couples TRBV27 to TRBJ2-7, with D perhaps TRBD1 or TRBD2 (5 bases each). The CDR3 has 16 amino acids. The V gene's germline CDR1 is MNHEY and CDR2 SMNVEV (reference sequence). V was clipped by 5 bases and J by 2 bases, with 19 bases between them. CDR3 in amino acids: CASSPPPTDYTYEQYF. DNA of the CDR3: TGTGCCAGCAGTCCCCCCCCGACAGACTATACCTACGAGCAGTACTTC.

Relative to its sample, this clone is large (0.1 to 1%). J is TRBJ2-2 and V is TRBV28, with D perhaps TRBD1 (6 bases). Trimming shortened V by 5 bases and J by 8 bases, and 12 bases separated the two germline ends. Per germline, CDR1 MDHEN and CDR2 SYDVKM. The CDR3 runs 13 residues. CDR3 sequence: CASSQGRAGELFF. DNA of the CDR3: TGTGCCAGCAGTCAGGGGAGAGCTGGGGAGCTGTTTTTT.

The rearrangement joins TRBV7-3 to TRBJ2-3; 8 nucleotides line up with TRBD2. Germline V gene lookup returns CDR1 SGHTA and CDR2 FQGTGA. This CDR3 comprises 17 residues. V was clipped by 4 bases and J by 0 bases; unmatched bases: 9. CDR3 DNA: TGTGCCAGCAGCTCAGACCCGACTAGCGAGAGCACAGATACGCAGTATTTT. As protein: CASSSDPTSESTDTQYF.

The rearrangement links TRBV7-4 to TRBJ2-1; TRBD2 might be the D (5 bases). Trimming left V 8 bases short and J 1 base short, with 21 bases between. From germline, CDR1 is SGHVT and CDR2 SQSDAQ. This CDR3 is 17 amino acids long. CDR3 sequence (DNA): TGTGCCAGCGAATTTAATGGCGGGTTTTTATCCTACAATGAGCAGTTCTTC. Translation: CASEFNGGFLSYNEQFF.